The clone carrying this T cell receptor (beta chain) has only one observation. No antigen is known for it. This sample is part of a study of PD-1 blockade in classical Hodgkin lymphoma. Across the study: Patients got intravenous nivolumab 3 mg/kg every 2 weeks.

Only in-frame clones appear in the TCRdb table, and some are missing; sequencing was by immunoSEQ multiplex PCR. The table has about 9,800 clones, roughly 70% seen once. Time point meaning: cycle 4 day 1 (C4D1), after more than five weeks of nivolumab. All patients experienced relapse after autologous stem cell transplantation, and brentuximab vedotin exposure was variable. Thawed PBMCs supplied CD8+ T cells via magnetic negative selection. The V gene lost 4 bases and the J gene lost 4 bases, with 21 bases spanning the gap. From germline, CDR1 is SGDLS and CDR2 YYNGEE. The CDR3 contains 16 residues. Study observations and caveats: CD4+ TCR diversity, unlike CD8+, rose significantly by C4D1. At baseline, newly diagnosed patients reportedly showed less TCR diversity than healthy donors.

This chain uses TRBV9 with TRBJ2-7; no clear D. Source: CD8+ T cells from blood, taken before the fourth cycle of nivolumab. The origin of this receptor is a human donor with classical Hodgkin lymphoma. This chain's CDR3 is CASSPTPEIHPYEQYF. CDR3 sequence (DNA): TGTGCCAGCAGCCCCACCCCTGAGATACATCCTTACGAGCAGTACTTC.